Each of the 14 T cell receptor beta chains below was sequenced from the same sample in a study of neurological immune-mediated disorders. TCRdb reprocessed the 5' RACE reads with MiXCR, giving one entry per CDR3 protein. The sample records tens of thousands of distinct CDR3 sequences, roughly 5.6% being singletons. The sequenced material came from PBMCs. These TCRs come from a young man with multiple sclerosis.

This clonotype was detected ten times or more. Here the CDR3 reads CAISSLAGEGNTQYF. The CDR3, as DNA: TGTGCCATCAGTTCACTAGCGGGAGAGGGAAATACGCAGTATTTT. V gene TRBV10-3 combines with J gene TRBJ2-3, with TRBD2 matching over 11 bases. Germline V gene lookup returns CDR1 ENHRY and CDR2 SYGVKD. The CDR3 runs to 15 residues. V gave up 5 bases and J gave up 7 bases; unmatched junction bases: 8.

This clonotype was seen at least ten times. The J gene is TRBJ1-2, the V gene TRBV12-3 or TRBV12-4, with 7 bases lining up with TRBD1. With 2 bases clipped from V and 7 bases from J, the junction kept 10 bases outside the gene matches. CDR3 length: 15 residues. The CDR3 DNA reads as TGTGCCAGCAGTTTACAGGGCCCGGCAGGGGGTGGCTACACCTTC. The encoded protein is CASSLQGPAGGGYTF.

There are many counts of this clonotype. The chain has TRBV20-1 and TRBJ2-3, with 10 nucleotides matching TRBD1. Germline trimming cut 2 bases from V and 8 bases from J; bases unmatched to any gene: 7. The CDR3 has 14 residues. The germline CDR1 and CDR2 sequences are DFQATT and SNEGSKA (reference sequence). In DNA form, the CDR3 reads TGCAGTGCTAGACGGACAGGGGGATGGGGTACGCAGTATTTT. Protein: CSARRTGGWGTQYF.

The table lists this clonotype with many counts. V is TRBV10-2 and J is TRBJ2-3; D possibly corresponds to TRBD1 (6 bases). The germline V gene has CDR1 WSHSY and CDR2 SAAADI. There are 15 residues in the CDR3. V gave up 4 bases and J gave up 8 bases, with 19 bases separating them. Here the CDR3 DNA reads TGCGCCAGCAGTGCCCAAAGCGAGACAGGCGCTACGCAGTATTTT. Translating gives CASSAQSETGATQYF.

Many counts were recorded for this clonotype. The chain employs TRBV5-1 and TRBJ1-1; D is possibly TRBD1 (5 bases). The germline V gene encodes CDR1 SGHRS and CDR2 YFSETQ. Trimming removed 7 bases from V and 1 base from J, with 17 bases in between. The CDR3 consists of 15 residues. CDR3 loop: CASGALGVSNTEAFF. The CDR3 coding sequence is TGCGCCAGCGGGGCTCTGGGGGTCTCGAACACTGAAGCTTTCTTT.

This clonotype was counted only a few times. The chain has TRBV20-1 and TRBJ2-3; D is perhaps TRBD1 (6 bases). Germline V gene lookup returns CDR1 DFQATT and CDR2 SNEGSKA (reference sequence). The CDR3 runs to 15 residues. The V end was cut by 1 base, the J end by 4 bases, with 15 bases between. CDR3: CSARAAGVGPDTQYF. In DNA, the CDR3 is TGCAGTGCTAGAGCTGCAGGGGTTGGGCCAGATACGCAGTATTTT.

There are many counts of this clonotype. DNA of the CDR3: TGTGCCAGCAGCCAAGACCTTCAGCGGGTCCCGGGTGAGCAGTACTTC. It yields the protein CASSQDLQRVPGEQYF. J is TRBJ2-7 and V is TRBV3-1; D is possibly TRBD2 (6 bases). Germline CDR1 and CDR2: LGHDT and YNNKEL (reference sequence). CDR3 length: 16 residues. V was pared by 0 bases and J by 7 bases, with 19 bases between.

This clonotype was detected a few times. In DNA form, the CDR3 reads TGTGCCAGCAGCACGCAGGGGGTGGTCGAGGGGACCCAGTACTTC. Protein sequence: CASSTQGVVEGTQYF. The rearrangement uses TRBV7-2 and TRBJ2-5, with 7 bases identical to TRBD1. The germline CDR1 and CDR2 sequences are SGHTA and FQGNSA. The CDR3 covers 15 residues. J was trimmed by 7 bases and V by 5 bases; bases with no gene match: 13.

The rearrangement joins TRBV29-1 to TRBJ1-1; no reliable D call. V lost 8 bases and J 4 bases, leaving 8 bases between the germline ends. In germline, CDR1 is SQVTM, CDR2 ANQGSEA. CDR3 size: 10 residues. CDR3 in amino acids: CSQDPTEAFF. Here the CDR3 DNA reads TGCAGCCAAGACCCCACTGAAGCTTTCTTT.

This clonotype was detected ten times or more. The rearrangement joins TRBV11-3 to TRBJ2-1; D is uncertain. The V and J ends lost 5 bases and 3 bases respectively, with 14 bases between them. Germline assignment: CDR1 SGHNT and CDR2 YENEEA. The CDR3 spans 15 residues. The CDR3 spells CASSTRRANYNEQFF. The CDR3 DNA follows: TGTGCCAGCAGCACCCGTCGGGCCAACTACAATGAGCAGTTCTTC.

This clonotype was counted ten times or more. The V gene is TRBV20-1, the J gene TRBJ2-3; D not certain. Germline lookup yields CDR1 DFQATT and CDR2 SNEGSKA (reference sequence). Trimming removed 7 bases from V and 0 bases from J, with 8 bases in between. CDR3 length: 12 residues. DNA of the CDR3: TGCAGTGTTGTCTTTAGCACAGATACGCAGTATTTT. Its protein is CSVVFSTDTQYF.

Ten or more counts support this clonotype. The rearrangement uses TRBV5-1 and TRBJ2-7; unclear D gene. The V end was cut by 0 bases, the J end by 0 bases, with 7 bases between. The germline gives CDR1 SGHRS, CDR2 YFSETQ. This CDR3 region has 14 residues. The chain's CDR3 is CASSLEADSYEQYF. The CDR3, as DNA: TGCGCCAGCAGCTTGGAGGCGGACTCCTACGAGCAGTACTTC.

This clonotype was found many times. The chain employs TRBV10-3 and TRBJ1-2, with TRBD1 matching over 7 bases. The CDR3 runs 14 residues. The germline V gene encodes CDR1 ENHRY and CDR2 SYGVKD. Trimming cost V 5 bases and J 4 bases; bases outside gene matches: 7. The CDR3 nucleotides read TGTGCCATCAGTCTCCAACAGGGGACCTATGGCTACACCTTC. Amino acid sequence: CAISLQQGTYGYTF.

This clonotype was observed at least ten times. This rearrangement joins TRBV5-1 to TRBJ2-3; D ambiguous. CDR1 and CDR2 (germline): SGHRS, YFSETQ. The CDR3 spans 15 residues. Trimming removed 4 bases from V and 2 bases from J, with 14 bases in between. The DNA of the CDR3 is TGCGCCAGCAGCGCGACCACGGGCTCCACAGATACGCAGTATTTT. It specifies CASSATTGSTDTQYF.